One TCR beta chain is described in this entry. The antigen remains unidentified. TCRdb keeps only in-frame clones here, not all; method: immunoSEQ multiplex PCR. The sample records around 23,000 clones, roughly 70% being singletons. This record belongs to a study of somatic mutations in cytotoxic T cells in rheumatoid arthritis. General study points: Relative to age-matched healthy controls, rheumatoid arthritis patients did not differ significantly in CD8+ T-cell clonality. CD8+ clonality rose with age in rheumatoid arthritis patients, unlike in healthy controls.

Blood donors of median age roughly 56 years (range about 20-70), over 50% of them female, formed the healthy controls. Isolation of CD4+ and CD8+ cells used positive magnetic bead selection, with purity checked by flow cytometry. Looked up from germline, CDR1 is SEHNR and CDR2 is FQNEAQ (reference sequence). This CDR3 is 12 amino acids long. V lost 4 bases, J lost 9 bases, and 7 bases lay in between. The J gene is TRBJ1-6, the V gene TRBV7-9; D ambiguous. The sequenced sample consisted of CD8+ T cells sorted from blood. This receptor was taken from a woman aged 18-30 years in good health. This CDR3 is CASSSLSSPLHF. CDR3 coding DNA: TGTGCCAGCAGCTCATTGAGTTCACCCCTCCACTTT.